This passage covers 15 T cell receptor beta chains from one sample sequenced in a study of blood T cell repertoires in COVID-19. The data were produced by immunoSEQ multiplex PCR, yet TCRdb's version contains in-frame clones alone and is incomplete. Counted here are about 250,000 clones, 75% to 90% occurring once; the ten biggest clones make up less than 1%. Sequenced: peripheral blood. These receptors originate from a woman aged 40 to 50 who had recovered from COVID-19.

The rearrangement links TRBV9 to TRBJ2-5, with D unclear. The V end was cut by 0 bases, the J end by 5 bases, with 8 bases between. The CDR3 length is 13 residues. The germline gives CDR1 SGDLS, CDR2 YYNGEE. In DNA form, the CDR3 reads TGTGCCAGCAGCGTAGGATTGAGGGAGACCCAGTACTTC. This translates into CASSVGLRETQYF. The variable domain in full, with the rest retrieved from reference TRBV9 and TRBJ2-5, is DSGVTQTPKHLITATGQRVTLRCSPRSGDLSVYWYQQSLDQGLQFLIQYYNGEERAKGNILERFSAQQFPDLHSELNLSSLELGDSALYFCASSVGLRETQYFGPGTRLLVL.

This chain's CDR3 is CASSGEWTIEQFF. Here the CDR3 DNA reads TGTGCCAGCAGCGGGGAATGGACTATTGAGCAGTTCTTC. The V gene is TRBV11-3, the J gene TRBJ2-1, with a weak D call TRBD2 (6 bases). V was trimmed by 5 bases and J by 9 bases, leaving 14 bases between them. The CDR3 has 13 amino acids. Germline CDR1 SGHNT, CDR2 YENEEA.

The chain has TRBV18 and TRBJ2-3; 8 bases agree with TRBD2. V lost 2 bases and J lost 0; bases outside the gene matches: 4. This CDR3 spans 16 amino acids. Germline-derived CDR1 and CDR2 are KGHSH and LQKENI. The CDR3: CASSPGLAGSTDTQYF. CDR3 nucleotide sequence: TGTGCCAGCTCACCAGGGCTAGCGGGCAGCACAGATACGCAGTATTTT.

The rearrangement links TRBV5-8 to TRBJ2-3; a weak D match, TRBD1 (6 bases). Per the germline V gene, CDR1 is SGHTS and CDR2 is YDEGEE. With 2 bases removed from V and 0 bases from J, the gap between germline ends came to 10 bases. The CDR3 spans 15 residues. CDR3 coding DNA: TGTGCCAGCAGCTTTGCAGGGGCCAGCACAGATACGCAGTATTTT. Residues: CASSFAGASTDTQYF.

V and J are TRBV6-2 or TRBV6-3 and TRBJ2-5; 7 bases map to TRBD2. V was clipped by 5 bases and J by 5 bases; unmatched bases: 14. CDR1 MNHEY and CDR2 SVGEGT come from the germline V gene. The CDR3 runs 16 residues. The CDR3 region is CASSRRLAGRGETQYF. CDR3 sequence (DNA): TGTGCCAGCAGTCGAAGACTAGCAGGACGCGGGGAGACCCAGTACTTC.

This chain connects TRBV6-6 to TRBJ1-3; D gene uncertain. The germline gives CDR1 MNHNY, CDR2 SVGAGI (reference sequence). The V end lost 10 bases, the J end lost 0 bases, and 7 bases lay between the germline ends. This CDR3 contains 12 residues. In DNA form, the CDR3 reads TGTGCCACCACAGCCTCTGGAAACACCATATATTTT. This translates into CATTASGNTIYF.

This chain uses TRBV27 with TRBJ1-4, with 7 nucleotides matching TRBD1. CDR3 length: 15 residues. Germline V gives CDR1 MNHEY, CDR2 SMNVEV (reference sequence). With 2 bases clipped from V and 8 bases from J, the junction kept 8 bases outside the gene matches. The CDR3 region is CASSLGGAGGEKLFF. Here the CDR3 DNA reads TGTGCCAGCAGTTTAGGTGGGGCAGGGGGAGAAAAACTGTTTTTT.

The chain combines TRBV10-3 with TRBJ2-5; 7 bases map to TRBD2. J was trimmed by 1 base and V by 4 bases; bases with no gene match: 6. The CDR3 runs to 15 residues. CDR1 and CDR2 (germline): ENHRY, SYGVKD. This chain's CDR3 is CAISGLGLGQETQYF. The CDR3 DNA sequence: TGTGCCATCAGTGGCCTCGGACTAGGCCAAGAGACCCAGTACTTC.

The chain combines TRBV6-5 with TRBJ1-5, with TRBD1 matching 7 bases. CDR3 length: 15 amino acids. The germline V gene encodes CDR1 MNHEY and CDR2 SVGAGI. Trimming at V came to 0 bases and at J to 4 bases, leaving 3 bases not matched to a gene. Here the CDR3 reads CASSYSGTENQPQHF. The CDR3 region has the DNA TGTGCCAGCAGTTACTCGGGGACAGAAAATCAGCCCCAGCATTTT.

The chain employs TRBV27 and TRBJ2-1; 12 bases fit TRBD2. The CDR3 covers 15 residues. Germline CDR1 is MNHEY and CDR2 is SMNVEV (reference sequence). Losses at the gene ends were 5 bases for V and 8 bases for J; bases not matched to a gene: 7. The CDR3 here is CASSRGLAGLDEQFF. Here the CDR3 DNA reads TGTGCCAGCAGTCGCGGACTAGCGGGATTGGATGAGCAGTTCTTC.

The chain recombines TRBV6-4 with TRBJ1-5, with 8 bases lining up with TRBD1. The CDR3 has 15 residues. Germline CDR1 and CDR2: MRHNA and SNTAGT. Unmatched junction bases numbered 6, after V lost 6 bases and J lost 2 bases. DNA for the CDR3: TGTGCCAGCAGCTTGACAGGGGTTGGCAATCAGCCCCAGCATTTT. Translation gives CASSLTGVGNQPQHF.

This clone was seen a single time. The rearrangement links TRBV7-2 to TRBJ2-5; TRBD2 matches at 11 bases. V shed 0 bases and J 5 bases; nucleotides not matched to a gene: 5. The CDR3 totals 16 residues. CDR1 SGHTA and CDR2 FQGNSA come from the germline V gene. This CDR3 reads CASSLAVAGGRETQYF. In nucleotides, the CDR3 is TGTGCCAGCAGCTTAGCCGTAGCGGGAGGGCGGGAGACCCAGTACTTC.

This chain links TRBV5-1 with TRBJ1-4, with D perhaps matching TRBD1 (5 bases). The V gene lost 4 bases and the J gene lost 5 bases, with 12 bases spanning the gap. The CDR3 runs to 14 residues. Germline CDR1 SGHRS, CDR2 YFSETQ. The CDR3 nucleotides read TGCGCCAGCAGCGCGGGGGGATGGAATGAAAAACTGTTTTTT. Protein product: CASSAGGWNEKLFF.

The chain carries TRBV20-1 and TRBJ2-3; D uncertain. This CDR3 has 11 residues. V was clipped by 3 bases and J by 6 bases, with 7 bases between them. Per germline, CDR1 DFQATT and CDR2 SNEGSKA (reference sequence). The CDR3 sequence: CSASERDTQYF. The CDR3 region has the DNA TGCAGTGCTAGTGAGCGTGATACGCAGTATTTT.

The J gene is TRBJ2-7, the V gene TRBV18; unclear D gene. CDR1 is KGHSH and CDR2 is LQKENI in the germline V gene. The CDR3 sequence is 13 residues long. V lost 1 base to trimming and J lost 2 bases, with 6 bases between them. The CDR3 DNA sequence: TGTGCCAGCTCACCACGTGCTACCTACGAGCAGTACTTC. As protein: CASSPRATYEQYF.